Given below is one T cell receptor (beta chain) in context. Unsorted whole blood yielded the blood RNA, and germline DNA was also extracted. Germline CDR1 and CDR2: KGHSH and LQKENI. V lost 6 bases, J lost 3 bases, and 11 bases lay in between. The CDR3 has 13 residues. This sample is part of a study of tumor-infiltrating lymphocytes in primary liver carcinoma. Study-wide background: Both sexes were represented among patients, who were 30 to 69 years old. Maximum tumor diameters ranged from 4.2 to 10 cm, stage T1-T3 N0M0. Per sample, productive TCRbeta reads numbered roughly 3.5 to 7.13 million, similar across tissue types.

Production of TCR beta cDNA used roughly 0.55 ug total RNA together with a constant-region primer. A slightly modified ARM-PCR protocol with three nested multiplex PCR rounds produced these TCR beta libraries. The first two PCR rounds, approximately 10 cycles each, used TRBV1-TRBV30 forward primers and a C-beta reverse primer. TCRdb re-called the multiplex PCR reads through MiXCR, storing one row per CDR3 protein. The sample carries 330,000 or so distinct CDR3 sequences, around three fifths recorded once. The sequence came from a man aged 35 to 55 with primary liver carcinoma and hepatitis B virus infection. This chain joins TRBV18 and TRBJ1-1; no definite D call. Sequencing input: peripheral blood. The DNA of the CDR3 is TGTGCCAGCTCCAGACTTAGGGACACTGAAGCTTTCTTT. Translating gives CASSRLRDTEAFF.